The sequence of this T cell receptor beta chain was determined in a study of beta chain features in type 1 diabetes. Across the study: Sorted cells examined across all samples numbered roughly 100 million. Study results and limitations: VDJ junctions in type 1 diabetes patients carried more deletions and fewer insertions. Patients with Type 1 diabetes showed moderately but significantly shorter TCRB CDR3s in all four CD4+ subsets.

Every sorted population was more than 98% pure. On this clone: What it binds is not known.

The germline V gene encodes CDR1 SGHRS and CDR2 YFSETQ. The CDR3 is 15 amino acids. V trimming: 0 bases; J trimming: 1 base; junction bases outside the gene matches: 0. As every portion of the isolated RNA was reverse transcribed, the sequencing read expressed TCRB transcripts. Approximately 3.4 million reads, on average, came from each naive, central memory and regulatory T cell sample. Produced via immunoSEQ multiplex PCR; TCRdb's table is partial and in-frame only. The sample yields roughly 260,000 clones, about a fifth seen once. The chain links TRBV5-1 to TRBJ2-7; 11 bases match TRBD1. The sample was naive CD4+ T cells from blood. The clonotype comes from a woman aged 40 to 50 with type 1 diabetes. The CDR3 bases are TGCGCCAGCAGCTTGGGGGACAGGGGGTCCTACGAGCAGTACTTC. It yields the protein CASSLGDRGSYEQYF.